This entry lists 13 T cell receptor beta chains sequenced from one sample in a study of blood T cells in healthy people across ages. The second PCR ran 7 to 11 cycles with a sample-barcoded 5' primer and J-beta primers. TCRdb reprocessed the 5' RACE reads with MiXCR, giving one entry per CDR3 protein. This table has fewer than 750,000 distinct CDR3 sequences, more than 45% appearing once. Sequencing input: blood. Receptors originate from a man older than 75 in good health.

This clonotype was detected only a few times. The chain joins TRBV30 to TRBJ1-2; 7 nucleotides match TRBD1. The CDR3 has 16 amino acids. V lost 5 bases to trimming and J lost 0 bases; unmatched junction nucleotides: 12. Germline assignment: CDR1 GTSNPN and CDR2 SVGIG (reference sequence). In DNA, the CDR3 is TGTGCCTGGGCACCGGGACAGAGATTAGCTAACTATGGCTACACCTTC. It is translated as CAWAPGQRLANYGYTF.

There are many counts of this clonotype. The chain links TRBV20-1 to TRBJ2-3; tentatively, D is TRBD2 (5 bases). This CDR3 is 18 amino acids long. V lost 5 bases to trimming and J lost 0 bases, with 24 bases between them. CDR1 DFQATT and CDR2 SNEGSKA come from the germline V gene (reference sequence). DNA of the CDR3: TGCAGTGCTCACTGCCGAGGGCCGATAAATTGTAGCACAGATACGCAGTATTTT. Translating gives CSAHCRGPINCSTDTQYF.

The chain carries TRBV12-3 or TRBV12-4 and TRBJ1-1, with TRBD1 matching 7 bases. The CDR3 totals 15 residues. The junction had 6 bases not matched to a gene; V was cut back by 4 bases and J by 1 base. DNA for the CDR3: TGTGCCAGCAGTTGGGCCACAGGGGAGAACACTGAAGCTTTCTTT. Amino acids: CASSWATGENTEAFF.

This clonotype was picked up many times. The CDR3 reads CSVESTGGSGYTF. CDR3 nucleotide sequence: TGCAGCGTTGAATCGACAGGGGGCTCTGGCTACACCTTC. This chain links TRBV29-1 with TRBJ1-2, with 10 bases fitting TRBD1. J was trimmed by 7 bases and V by 2 bases; bases with no gene match: 4. Germline CDR1 SQVTM, CDR2 ANQGSEA. CDR3 length equals 13 residues.

In its sample, this clonotype was seen a few times. The chain combines TRBV20-1 with TRBJ1-4; 8 positions match TRBD1. The trim removed 5 bases at V and 2 bases at J, leaving 10 bases unmatched. This CDR3 has 16 amino acids. Germline V CDR1 and CDR2: DFQATT, SNEGSKA (reference sequence). This CDR3 reads CSAGYPTGETNEKLFF. The CDR3 nucleotides are TGCAGTGCTGGGTACCCGACAGGGGAGACTAATGAAAAACTGTTTTTT.

This clonotype came up a few times. V gene TRBV9 combines with J gene TRBJ2-1; D is ambiguous. The CDR3 is 14 residues long. The germline CDR1 and CDR2 sequences are SGDLS and YYNGEE. V was shortened by 4 bases and J by 5 bases, with 13 bases between the two germline ends. The CDR3 region has the DNA TGTGCCAGCAGCCGGGCTACTTGGGACAATGAGCAGTTCTTC. This encodes CASSRATWDNEQFF.

The chain recombines TRBV20-1 with TRBJ2-1; no definite D call. Germline-derived CDR1 and CDR2 are DFQATT and SNEGSKA (reference sequence). This CDR3 has 14 amino acids. V was pared by 3 bases and J by 0 bases, with 9 bases between. CDR3: CSASHQGSYNEQFF. The CDR3 nucleotides read TGCAGTGCTAGTCACCAAGGCTCCTACAATGAGCAGTTCTTC.

This clonotype was observed a handful of times. This sequence joins TRBV20-1 and TRBJ2-7, with D tentatively TRBD1 (5 bases). The germline V gene has CDR1 DFQATT and CDR2 SNEGSKA (reference sequence). The CDR3 is made up of 11 amino acids. The ends were cut back, 6 bases at V and 6 bases at J, with 12 bases in the middle. The chain's CDR3 is CSAAGPAEQYF. The CDR3 DNA reads TGCAGTGCGGCAGGGCCGGCCGAGCAGTACTTC.

The chain uses TRBV4-3 and TRBJ1-2; 9 positions agree with TRBD1. The CDR3 consists of 15 residues. Germline V CDR1 and CDR2: LGHNA, YSLEER. J lost 5 bases, V lost 1 base, and 5 bases had no gene match. This CDR3 reads CASSQGFGQGYGYTF. Written as DNA, the CDR3 is TGCGCCAGCAGCCAAGGATTCGGACAGGGGTATGGCTACACCTTC.

This clonotype was observed a few times. This chain links TRBV13 with TRBJ1-2; tentative D call: TRBD1 (6 bases). Per the germline V gene, CDR1 is PRHDT and CDR2 is FYEKMQ (reference sequence). The V end was cut by 4 bases, the J end by 2 bases, with 26 bases between. This CDR3 contains 19 residues. The CDR3 spells CASSSALEGGQGLNYGYTF. The CDR3 DNA sequence: TGTGCCAGCAGCTCCGCCCTTGAAGGGGGACAAGGGCTCAACTATGGCTACACCTTC.

The rearrangement uses TRBV27 and TRBJ2-1; 9 nucleotides match TRBD2. The CDR3 has 17 amino acids. Per germline, CDR1 MNHEY and CDR2 SMNVEV (reference sequence). V was pared by 6 bases and J by 7 bases, with 16 bases of the junction left unmatched. The CDR3 loop reads CASRPWGGSGSMNEQFF. Here the CDR3 DNA reads TGTGCCAGCAGACCCTGGGGTGGTAGCGGGAGTATGAATGAGCAGTTCTTC.

The chain links TRBV19 to TRBJ2-3; perhaps TRBD2 as D (6 bases). The length of the CDR3 is 14 residues. V shed 7 bases and J shed 2 bases, with 13 bases lying between them. The germline V gene has CDR1 LNHDA and CDR2 SQIVND (reference sequence). This chain's CDR3 is CASNGGKNTDTQYF. The CDR3 DNA is TGTGCCAGTAACGGAGGGAAAAACACAGATACGCAGTATTTT.

The table lists this clonotype with many counts. The chain combines TRBV2 with TRBJ2-1; D is unclear. Between the trimmed V and J ends, which lost 5 bases and 2 bases, there was a span of 10 bases. Germline CDR1 reads SNHLY; CDR2 reads FYNNEI. The CDR3 loop spans 14 amino acids. CDR3 region: CASSLDGPYNEQFF. DNA of the CDR3: TGTGCCAGCAGTTTGGACGGCCCCTACAATGAGCAGTTCTTC.